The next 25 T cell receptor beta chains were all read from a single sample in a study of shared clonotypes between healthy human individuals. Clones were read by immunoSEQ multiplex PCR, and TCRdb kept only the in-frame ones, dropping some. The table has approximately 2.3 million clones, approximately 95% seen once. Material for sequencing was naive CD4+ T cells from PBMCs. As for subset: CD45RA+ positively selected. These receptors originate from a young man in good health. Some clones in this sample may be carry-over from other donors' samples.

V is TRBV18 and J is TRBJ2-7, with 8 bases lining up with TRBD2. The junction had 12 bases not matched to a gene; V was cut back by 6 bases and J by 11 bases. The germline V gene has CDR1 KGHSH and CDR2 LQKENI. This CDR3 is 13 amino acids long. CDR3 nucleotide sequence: TGTGCCAGCTCCCGGGGGGGCCCGGGGGGAGAGTACTTC. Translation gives CASSRGGPGGEYF.

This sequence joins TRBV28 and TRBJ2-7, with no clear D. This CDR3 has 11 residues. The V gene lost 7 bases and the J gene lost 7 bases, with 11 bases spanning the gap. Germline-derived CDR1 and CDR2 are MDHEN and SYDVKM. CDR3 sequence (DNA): TGTGCCAGCACATCATTCAGGGAGCAGTACTTC. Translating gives CASTSFREQYF.

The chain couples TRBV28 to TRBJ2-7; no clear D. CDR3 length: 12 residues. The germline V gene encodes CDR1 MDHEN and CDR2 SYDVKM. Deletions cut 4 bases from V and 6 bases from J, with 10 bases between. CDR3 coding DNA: TGTGCCAGCAGTTCTAACAGACCCGAGCAGTACTTC. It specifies CASSSNRPEQYF.

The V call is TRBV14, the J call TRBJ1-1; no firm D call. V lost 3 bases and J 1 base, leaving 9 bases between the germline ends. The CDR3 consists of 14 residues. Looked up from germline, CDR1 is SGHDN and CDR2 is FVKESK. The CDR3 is CASSHFPGNTEAFF. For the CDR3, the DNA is TGTGCCAGCAGCCACTTCCCGGGGAACACTGAAGCTTTCTTT.

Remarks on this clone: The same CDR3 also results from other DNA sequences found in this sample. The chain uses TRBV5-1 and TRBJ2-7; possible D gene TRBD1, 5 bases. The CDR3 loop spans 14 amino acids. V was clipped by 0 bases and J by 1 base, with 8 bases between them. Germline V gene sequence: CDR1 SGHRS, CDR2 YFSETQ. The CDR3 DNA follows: TGCGCCAGCAGCTTGGGGGGCCCATCCTACGAGCAGTACTTC. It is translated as CASSLGGPSYEQYF.

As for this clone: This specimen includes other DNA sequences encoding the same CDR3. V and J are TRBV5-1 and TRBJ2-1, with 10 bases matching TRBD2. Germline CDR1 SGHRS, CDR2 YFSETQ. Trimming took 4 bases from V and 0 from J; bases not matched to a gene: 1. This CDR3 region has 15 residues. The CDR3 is CASSASGSSYNEQFF. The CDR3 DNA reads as TGCGCCAGCAGCGCTAGCGGGAGCTCCTACAATGAGCAGTTCTTC. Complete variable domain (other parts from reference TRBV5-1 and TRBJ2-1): KAGVTQTPRYLIKTRGQQVTLSCSPISGHRSVSWYQQTPGQGLQFLFEYFSETQRNKGNFPGRFSGRQFSNSRSEMNVSTLELGDSALYLCASSASGSSYNEQFFGPGTRLTVL.

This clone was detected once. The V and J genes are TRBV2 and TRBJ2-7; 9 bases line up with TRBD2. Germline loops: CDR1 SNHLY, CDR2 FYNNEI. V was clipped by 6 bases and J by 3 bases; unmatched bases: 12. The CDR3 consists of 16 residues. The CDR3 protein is CASRAVTGTSSYEQYF. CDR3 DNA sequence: TGTGCCAGCAGGGCGGTAACCGGGACTAGCAGCTACGAGCAGTACTTC.

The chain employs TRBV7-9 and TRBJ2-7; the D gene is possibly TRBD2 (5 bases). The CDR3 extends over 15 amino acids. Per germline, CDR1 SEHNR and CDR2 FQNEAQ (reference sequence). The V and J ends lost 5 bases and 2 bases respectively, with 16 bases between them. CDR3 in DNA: TGTGCCAGCAGCCCCAGACTCGGGGAGCCCTACGAGCAGTACTTC. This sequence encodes CASSPRLGEPYEQYF.

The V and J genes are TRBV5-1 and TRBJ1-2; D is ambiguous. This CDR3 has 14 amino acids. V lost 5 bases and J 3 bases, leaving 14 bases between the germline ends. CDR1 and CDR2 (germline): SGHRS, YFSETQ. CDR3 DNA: TGCGCCAGCAGTCCCTGGGCCTCCGACTATGGCTACACCTTC. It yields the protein CASSPWASDYGYTF.

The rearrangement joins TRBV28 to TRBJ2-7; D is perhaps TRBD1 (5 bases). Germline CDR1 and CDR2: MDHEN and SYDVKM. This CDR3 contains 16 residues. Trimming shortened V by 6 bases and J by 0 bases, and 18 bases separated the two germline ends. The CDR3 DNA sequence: TGTGCCAGCAGCCACATCAGACAGCTCTCCTCCTACGAGCAGTACTTC. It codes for CASSHIRQLSSYEQYF.

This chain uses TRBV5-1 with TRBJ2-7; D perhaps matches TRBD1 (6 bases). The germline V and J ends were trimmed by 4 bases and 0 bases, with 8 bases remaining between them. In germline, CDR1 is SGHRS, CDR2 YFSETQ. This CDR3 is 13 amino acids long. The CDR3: CASSKGDSYEQYF. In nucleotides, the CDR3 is TGCGCCAGCAGCAAGGGGGACTCCTACGAGCAGTACTTC.

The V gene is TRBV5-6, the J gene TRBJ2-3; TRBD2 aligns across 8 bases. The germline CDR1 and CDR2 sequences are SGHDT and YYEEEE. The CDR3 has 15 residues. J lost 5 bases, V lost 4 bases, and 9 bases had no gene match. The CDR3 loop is CASSPSAGAGDTQYF. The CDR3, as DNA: TGTGCCAGCAGCCCTTCAGCGGGAGCCGGAGATACGCAGTATTTT.

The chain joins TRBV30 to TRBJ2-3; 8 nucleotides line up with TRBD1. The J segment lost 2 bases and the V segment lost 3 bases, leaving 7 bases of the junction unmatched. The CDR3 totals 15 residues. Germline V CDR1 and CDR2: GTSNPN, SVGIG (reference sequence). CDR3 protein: CAWRADRAFTDTQYF. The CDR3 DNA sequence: TGTGCCTGGAGGGCGGACAGGGCATTCACAGATACGCAGTATTTT.

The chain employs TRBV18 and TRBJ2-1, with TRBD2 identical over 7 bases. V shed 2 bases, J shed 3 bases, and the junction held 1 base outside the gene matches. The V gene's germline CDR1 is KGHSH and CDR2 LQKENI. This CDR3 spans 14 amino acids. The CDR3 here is CASSPGLDYNEQFF. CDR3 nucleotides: TGTGCCAGCTCACCAGGACTAGACTACAATGAGCAGTTCTTC. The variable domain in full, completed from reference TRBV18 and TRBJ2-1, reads NAGVMQNPRHLVRRRGQEARLRCSPMKGHSHVYWYRQLPEEGLKFMVYLQKENIIDESGMPKERFSAEFPKEGPSILRIQQVVRGDSAAYFCASSPGLDYNEQFFGPGTRLTVL.

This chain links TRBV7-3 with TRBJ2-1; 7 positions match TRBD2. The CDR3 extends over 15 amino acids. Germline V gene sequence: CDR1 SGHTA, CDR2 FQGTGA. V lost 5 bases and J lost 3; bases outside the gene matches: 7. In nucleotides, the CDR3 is TGTGCCAGCAGCCCCCTTAGCGGGCTCTACAATGAGCAGTTCTTC. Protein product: CASSPLSGLYNEQFF.

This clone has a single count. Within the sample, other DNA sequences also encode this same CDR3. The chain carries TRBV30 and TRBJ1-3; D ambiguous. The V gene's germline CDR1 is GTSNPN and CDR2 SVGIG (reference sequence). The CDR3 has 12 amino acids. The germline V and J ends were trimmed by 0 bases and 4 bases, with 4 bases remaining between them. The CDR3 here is CAWSVGGNTIYF. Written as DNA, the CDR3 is TGTGCCTGGAGTGTGGGGGGAAACACCATATATTTT.

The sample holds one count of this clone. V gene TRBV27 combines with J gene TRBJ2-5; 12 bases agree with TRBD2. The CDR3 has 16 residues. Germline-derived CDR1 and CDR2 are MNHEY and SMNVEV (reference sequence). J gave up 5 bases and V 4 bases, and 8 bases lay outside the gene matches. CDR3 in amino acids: CASSSTSGRSAETQYF. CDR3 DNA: TGTGCCAGCAGTTCGACTAGCGGGAGATCAGCGGAGACCCAGTACTTC.

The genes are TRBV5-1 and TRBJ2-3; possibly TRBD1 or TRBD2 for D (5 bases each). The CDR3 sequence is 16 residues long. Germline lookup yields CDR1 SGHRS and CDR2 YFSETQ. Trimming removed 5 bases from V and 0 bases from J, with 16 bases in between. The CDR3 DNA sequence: TGCGCCAGCAGACCCGTAGAGGGGTCTAGCACAGATACGCAGTATTTT. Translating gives CASRPVEGSSTDTQYF.

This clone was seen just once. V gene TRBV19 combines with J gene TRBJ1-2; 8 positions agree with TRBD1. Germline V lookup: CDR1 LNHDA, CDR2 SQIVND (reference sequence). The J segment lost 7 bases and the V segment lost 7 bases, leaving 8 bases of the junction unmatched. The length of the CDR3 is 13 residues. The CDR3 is CASTPRQGFGYTF. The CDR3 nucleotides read TGTGCCAGTACCCCGAGACAGGGGTTTGGCTACACCTTC.

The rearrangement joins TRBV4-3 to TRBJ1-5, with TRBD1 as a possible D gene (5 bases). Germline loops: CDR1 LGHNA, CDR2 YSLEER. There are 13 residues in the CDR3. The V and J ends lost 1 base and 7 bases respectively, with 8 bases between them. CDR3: CASSQAPGQPQHF. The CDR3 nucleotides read TGCGCCAGCAGCCAAGCTCCAGGGCAGCCCCAGCATTTT.

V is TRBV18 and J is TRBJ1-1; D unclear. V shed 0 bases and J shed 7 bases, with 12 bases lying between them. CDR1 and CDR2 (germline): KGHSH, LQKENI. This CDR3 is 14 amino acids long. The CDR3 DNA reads TGTGCCAGCTCACCACCGGTGACTCTCAGTGAAGCTTTCTTT. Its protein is CASSPPVTLSEAFF.

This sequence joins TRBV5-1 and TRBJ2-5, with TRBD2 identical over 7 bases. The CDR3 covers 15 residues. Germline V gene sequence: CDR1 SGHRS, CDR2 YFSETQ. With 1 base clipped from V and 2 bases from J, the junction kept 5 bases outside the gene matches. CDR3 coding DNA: TGCGCCAGCAGCTTGCTTCGCGGGGGACAAGAGACCCAGTACTTC. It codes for CASSLLRGGQETQYF.

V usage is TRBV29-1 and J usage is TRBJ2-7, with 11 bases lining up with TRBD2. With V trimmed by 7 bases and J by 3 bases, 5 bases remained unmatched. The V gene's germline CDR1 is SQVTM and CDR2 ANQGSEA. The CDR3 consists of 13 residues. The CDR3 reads CSARGLAVYEQYF. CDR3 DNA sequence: TGCAGCGCCCGGGGACTAGCGGTCTACGAGCAGTACTTC.

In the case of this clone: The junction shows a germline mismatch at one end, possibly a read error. The DNA of the CDR3 is TGTGCCAGCAGTTCACGGGGACTAGCGGGAGAGGTCTTC. Translated, it gives CASSSRGLAGEVF. This sequence joins TRBV27 and TRBJ2-1; 14 nucleotides align to TRBD2. The CDR3 loop spans 13 amino acids. Germline CDR1 reads MNHEY; CDR2 reads SMNVEV (reference sequence).

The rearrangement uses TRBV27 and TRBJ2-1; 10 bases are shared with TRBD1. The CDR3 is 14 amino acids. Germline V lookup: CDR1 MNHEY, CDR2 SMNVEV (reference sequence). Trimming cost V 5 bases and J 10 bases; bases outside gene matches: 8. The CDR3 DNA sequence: TGTGCCAGCAGTCCTAGACAGGGGGCGTCCGAGCAGTTCTTC. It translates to CASSPRQGASEQFF.